This T cell receptor (beta chain) stems from a study of control samples from healthy donors and cancer patients. Here immunoSEQ multiplex PCR was the method, and the copy in TCRdb shows in-frame clones only, minus some. The sample carries approximately 97,000 clones, around 90% recorded once. The CDR3 covers 12 residues. V shed 6 bases and J shed 0 bases, with 4 bases lying between them. CDR1 is SGHNT, CDR2 YENEEA, per germline. The rearrangement uses TRBV11-3 and TRBJ2-3, with D uncertain. Sequenced material: blood. The TCR originated in a man younger than 45 in good health. The CDR3 region has the DNA TGTGCCAGCAGTTCGAGCACAGATACGCAGTATTTT. Residues: CASSSSTDTQYF.